Listed below are T cell receptor beta chains from one sample, sequenced in a study of T cells in tumors after PD-1 blockade. Produced via immunoSEQ multiplex PCR; TCRdb's table is partial and in-frame only. The table has around 45,000 clones, under 85% seen once. Source: PBMCs, taken before anti-PD-1 therapy. Receptors were obtained from a human donor with advanced basal cell or squamous cell carcinoma (not recorded which). Each CDR3 is given without its conserved first and last residue. Fields, in order: J gene, V gene, CDR3 protein.

TRBJ1-6 | TRBV9 | ASTQGGRRNSPLH
TRBJ1-2 | TRBV7-9 | ASSPRDRDGYT
TRBJ1-1 | TRBV6-1 | ASSDKGTDDRLAF
TRBJ2-7 | TRBV24-1 | ATSDDRENYEQY
TRBJ2-3 | TRBV7-6 | ASSSRTSRTDTQY
TRBJ2-5 | TRBV28 | ASSLAPSPGLAGATETQY
TRBJ1-1 | TRBV10-1 | ASMRLLNTEAF
TRBJ1-1 | TRBV28 | ASSLTGITEAF
TRBJ2-5 | TRBV21-1 | ASSKDRLFFRGQPDTQY
TRBJ1-5 | TRBV7-9 | ASSTGQSSNQPQH
TRBJ1-5 | TRBV28 | ASSALGGAQPQH
TRBJ2-1 | TRBV7-9 | ASSSAYSSYNEQF
TRBJ2-2 | TRBV12-3/TRBV12-4 | ASTPLGAGELF
TRBJ2-7 | TRBV27 | ARFLFHFGAGRPGPEQY
TRBJ2-7 | TRBV5-4 | ASSTGQGFYEQY
TRBJ2-7 | TRBV4-1 | ASSLYLSFDSYEQY
TRBJ2-5 | TRBV29-1 | SIRAAMETQY
TRBJ2-7 | TRBV6-2/TRBV6-3 | ASSIAGETYEQY
TRBJ2-5 | TRBV5-1 | ASSMTSGRVKETQY
TRBJ2-2 | TRBV29-1 | SVEAFEGGELF
TRBJ1-3 | TRBV19 | ASSIDREVPSGNTIY
TRBJ1-3 | TRBV3-1/TRBV3-2 | ASSQGNSGNTIY
TRBJ2-3 | TRBV29-1 | SAATGYTDTQY
TRBJ2-2 | TRBV5-1 | ASSLGRNDRAGGELF
TRBJ2-7 | TRBV24-1 | ATSLGGGSYEQY
TRBJ1-6 | TRBV14 | ASSQDGTGWNSPLH
TRBJ1-3 | TRBV23-1 | ASSPPGDRRNTIY
TRBJ2-7 | TRBV27 | ASGRRGLGEQY
TRBJ2-6 | TRBV5-8 | ASSFLSSLGPGANVLT
TRBJ2-3 | TRBV7-2 | ASSPITSASTDTQY
TRBJ1-3 | TRBV28 | ASSPSLRGPTSGNTIY
TRBJ2-7 | TRBV18 | ASSPPTGSYEQY
TRBJ1-2 | TRBV27 | ASSLGADYGYT